The 10 T cell receptor beta chains listed next were all sequenced from one sample in a study of cytomegalovirus exposure and HLA in healthy donors. Primers: 60 Vbeta forward and 13 Jbeta reverse. Some clones are missing from TCRdb's copy, which holds only in-frame ones; the method was immunoSEQ multiplex PCR. Of some 120,000 clones in the sample, about 74% were seen once. Sequencing was carried out using PBMCs. The receptors originated from a woman aged 50 to 60 in good health and CMV-seropositive.

The V gene is TRBV15, the J gene TRBJ2-1, with D unresolved. Between the trimmed V and J ends, which lost 1 base and 9 bases, there was a span of 10 bases. Looked up from germline, CDR1 is LNHNV and CDR2 is YYDKDF (reference sequence). The length of the CDR3 is 13 residues. The CDR3 reads CATSRVRGGEQFF. The CDR3 bases are TGTGCCACCAGCAGAGTACGAGGCGGTGAGCAGTTCTTC.

V is TRBV4-1 and J is TRBJ2-1; 7 positions match TRBD1. The CDR3 runs to 17 residues. Germline assignment: CDR1 MGHRA and CDR2 YSYEKL. After removal of 0 bases from V and 7 bases from J, the junction contained 12 bases not matched to a gene. CDR3 protein: CASSQEGMMDRTNEQFF. The CDR3 DNA reads TGCGCCAGCAGCCAAGAAGGAATGATGGACAGGACTAATGAGCAGTTCTTC.

The gene calls are TRBV7-2 and TRBJ1-5; tentative D call: TRBD1 (6 bases). V was clipped by 5 bases and J by 0 bases, with 8 bases between them. Germline-derived CDR1 and CDR2 are SGHTA and FQGNSA. The CDR3 contains 14 residues. CDR3 coding DNA: TGTGCCAGCAGCCCCAGGGGTAGCAATCAGCCCCAGCATTTT. Translating it yields CASSPRGSNQPQHF.

The genes are TRBV2 and TRBJ1-5, with 7 bases aligning to TRBD1. This CDR3 spans 18 amino acids. V dropped 5 bases and J dropped 0; count of bases not matched to a gene: 13. The germline V gene encodes CDR1 SNHLY and CDR2 FYNNEI. The CDR3 loop reads CASSSPLDRLHSNQPQHF. CDR3 DNA sequence: TGTGCCAGCAGTTCTCCTCTGGACAGGTTACATAGCAATCAGCCCCAGCATTTT.

The chain uses TRBV29-1 and TRBJ1-3, with D hard to call. V was shortened by 6 bases and J by 7 bases, with 10 bases between the two germline ends. CDR1 and CDR2 from the germline V gene are SQVTM and ANQGSEA. The CDR3 is made up of 11 amino acids. DNA of the CDR3: TGCAGCGTAGGAGCCGGGAACACCATATATTTT. This encodes CSVGAGNTIYF.

This clone occurred once. This rearrangement joins TRBV6-5 to TRBJ2-7; perhaps TRBD1 as D (5 bases). V was clipped by 7 bases and J by 2 bases, with 12 bases between them. Germline loops: CDR1 MNHEY, CDR2 SVGAGI. This CDR3 is 13 amino acids long. CDR3 DNA: TGTGCCAGCACTGCAGGGCACACCTACGAGCAGTACTTC. As protein: CASTAGHTYEQYF.

This clone turned up a few times. The rearrangement uses TRBV2 and TRBJ2-5; D is undetermined. Trimming cost V 3 bases and J 5 bases, with 10 bases left between them. Germline V gene sequence: CDR1 SNHLY, CDR2 FYNNEI. The CDR3 runs to 13 residues. The CDR3 reads CASSDQISETQYF. The CDR3 DNA sequence: TGTGCCAGCAGTGACCAGATTTCGGAGACCCAGTACTTC. Filled out from reference TRBV2 and TRBJ2-5, the complete variable domain reads EPEVTQTPSHQVTQMGQEVILRCVPISNHLYFYWYRQILGQKVEFLVSFYNNEISEKSEIFDDQFSVERPDGSNFTLKIRSTKLEDSAMYFCASSDQISETQYFGPGTRLLVL.

The rearrangement links TRBV7-2 to TRBJ1-3; TRBD1 matches 7 bases. This CDR3 contains 17 residues. Germline trimming cut 5 bases from V and 0 bases from J; bases unmatched to any gene: 10. Germline assignment: CDR1 SGHTA and CDR2 FQGNSA. The CDR3: CASSRSTTGHSGNTIYF. In nucleotides, the CDR3 is TGTGCCAGCAGCCGGAGTACGACAGGGCACTCTGGAAACACCATATATTTT.

DNA of the CDR3: TGTGCCAGCAGTGATTGGTTTGGGACAGAAGCTTTCTTT. This codes for CASSDWFGTEAFF. The V and J genes are TRBV6-1 and TRBJ1-1; D is perhaps TRBD1 (6 bases). Trimming stripped 3 bases from V and 8 bases from J, with 13 bases between. Germline-derived CDR1 and CDR2 are MNHNS and SASEGT. This CDR3 has 13 residues.

The rearrangement joins TRBV7-9 to TRBJ2-3, with TRBD1 as a possible D gene (6 bases). Germline values: CDR1 SEHNR, CDR2 FQNEAQ (reference sequence). The CDR3 runs 15 residues. Trimming took 5 bases from V and 4 from J, leaving 16 bases between them. The CDR3, as DNA: TGTGCCAGCAGCCCACGGTGGGGGCTGGCAGATACGCAGTATTTT. Translation gives CASSPRWGLADTQYF.